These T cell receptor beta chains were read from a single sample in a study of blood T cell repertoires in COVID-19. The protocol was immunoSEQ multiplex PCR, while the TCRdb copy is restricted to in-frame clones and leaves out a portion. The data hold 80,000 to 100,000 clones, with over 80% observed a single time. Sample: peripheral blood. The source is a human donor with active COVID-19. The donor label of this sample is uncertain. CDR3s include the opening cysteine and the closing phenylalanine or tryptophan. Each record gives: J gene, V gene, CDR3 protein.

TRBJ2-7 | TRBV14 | CASSPFPSGGSNEQYF
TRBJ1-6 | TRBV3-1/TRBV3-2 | CASSQDEDCPGPRGSYNSPLHF
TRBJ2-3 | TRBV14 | CASSQWDRALTDTQYF
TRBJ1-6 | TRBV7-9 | CASSLATIGTDNSPLHF
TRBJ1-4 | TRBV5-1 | CASSRETGATNEKLFF
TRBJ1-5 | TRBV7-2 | CASSLSGGGPQHF
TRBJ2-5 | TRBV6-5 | CASSQQGKLETQYF
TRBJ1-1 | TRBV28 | CASSLADTLMNTEAFF
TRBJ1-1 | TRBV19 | CATTRGDTEAFF
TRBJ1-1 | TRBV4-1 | CASSQDVGLGGATEAFF
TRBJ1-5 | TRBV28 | CASSLPSGAYQPQHF
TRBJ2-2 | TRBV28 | CASSLWGQRRGAGELFF
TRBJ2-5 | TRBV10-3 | CAISVNRVGETQYF
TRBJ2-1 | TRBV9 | CASSNSGADYNEQFF
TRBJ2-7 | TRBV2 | CASVRQGPTYEQYF
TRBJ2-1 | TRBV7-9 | CASSKLAGVGEQFF
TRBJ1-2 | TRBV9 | CASSVLTQGFHGYTF
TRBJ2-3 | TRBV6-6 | CASRRSASGDPAEGTDTQYF